The 26 T cell receptor beta chains below were found in one sample sequenced in a study of beta chain features in type 1 diabetes. Isolated RNA was reverse transcribed in full, so expressed TCRB transcripts were sequenced. This table comes from immunoSEQ multiplex PCR, and its TCRdb copy is limited to in-frame clones, with some not included. Among fewer than 350,000 clones listed, around a fifth were seen once. Sequencing was done on a sample of naive CD4+ T cells from blood. The receptors shown here come from a woman aged 18-30 years in good health.

Concerning this clone: Different DNA sequences within this sample yield the same CDR3. The chain is built from TRBV5-1 and TRBJ1-1; no clear D. With 4 bases removed from V and 1 base from J, the gap between germline ends came to 8 bases. Germline lookup yields CDR1 SGHRS and CDR2 YFSETQ. The CDR3 extends over 13 amino acids. CDR3 region: CASSVTGNTEAFF. CDR3 nucleotide sequence: TGCGCCAGCAGCGTAACCGGGAACACTGAAGCTTTCTTT.

This clone was counted a few times. The chain is built from TRBV7-3 and TRBJ2-1, with 9 bases identical to TRBD2. V gave up 0 bases and J gave up 4 bases; unmatched junction bases: 1. Germline-derived CDR1 and CDR2 are SGHTA and FQGTGA. This CDR3 has 15 amino acids. CDR3 protein: CASSLTGLAYNEQFF. For the CDR3, the DNA is TGTGCCAGCAGCTTAACGGGACTAGCTTACAATGAGCAGTTCTTC. The entire variable domain, with the rest obtained from reference TRBV7-3 and TRBJ2-1, is as follows: GAGVSQTPSNKVTEKGKYVELRCDPISGHTALYWYRQSLGQGPEFLIYFQGTGAADDSGLPNDRFFAVRPEGSVSTLKIQRTERGDSAVYLCASSLTGLAYNEQFFGPGTRLTVL.

The CDR3 here is CAWNPTGRIRATQYF. CDR3 DNA: TGTGCCTGGAACCCGACAGGGAGGATTCGGGCGACCCAGTACTTC. The gene calls are TRBV30 and TRBJ2-5, with a weak D call TRBD1 (7 bases). The CDR3 loop spans 15 amino acids. The ends were cut back, 4 bases at V and 7 bases at J, with 22 bases in the middle. Looked up from germline, CDR1 is GTSNPN and CDR2 is SVGIG (reference sequence).

This clone was detected a few times. The chain joins TRBV5-4 to TRBJ2-1; 8 nucleotides line up with TRBD2. The ends lost 3 bases at V and 8 bases at J; junction bases unmatched: 10. Germline assignment: CDR1 SGHNT and CDR2 YYREEE (reference sequence). The CDR3 is made up of 15 amino acids. The CDR3 coding sequence is TGTGCCAGCAGCTGGGGATCAGGGACTAGTTATGAGCAGTTCTTC. This gives the protein CASSWGSGTSYEQFF.

Comment on this clone: A read error may account for a junction end that differs from germline. This chain uses TRBV30 with TRBJ2-5; D is uncertain. The germline V gene encodes CDR1 GTSNPN and CDR2 SVGIG (reference sequence). CDR3 length: 12 residues. The CDR3 DNA follows: TGTGCCTCGAGTGCAGACCAAGAGACCCAGTACTTC. Amino acids: CASSADQETQYF.

This clone was picked up a small number of times. CDR3 DNA: TGTGCCAGCAGCACAGACAGGCTGAACACTGAAGCTTTCTTT. Translated: CASSTDRLNTEAFF. This chain joins TRBV5-4 and TRBJ1-1, with D possibly being TRBD1 (6 bases). Germline CDR1 is SGHNT and CDR2 is YYREEE (reference sequence). Trimming pared 4 bases from V and 0 bases from J, leaving 10 bases between. The CDR3 covers 14 residues.

The CDR3 DNA reads as TGCGCCAGCAGCCACCCGGGACAGGGGGGTAATGAAAAACTGTTTTTT. Encoded protein: CASSHPGQGGNEKLFF. This rearrangement joins TRBV4-1 to TRBJ1-4, with 11 nucleotides matching TRBD1. The CDR3 is 16 residues long. Trimming removed 3 bases from V and 4 bases from J; junction bases left unmatched: 4. Germline CDR1 is MGHRA and CDR2 is YSYEKL.

The V and J genes are TRBV5-1 and TRBJ2-3; TRBD1 might be the D (5 bases). The CDR3 has 15 residues. V was pared by 0 bases and J by 2 bases, with 10 bases between. In germline, CDR1 is SGHRS, CDR2 YFSETQ. CDR3 in DNA: TGCGCCAGCAGCTTGGCAGACAGAGACACAGATACGCAGTATTTT. Its translation is CASSLADRDTDTQYF.

In this sample, this clone turned up a few times. V is TRBV18 and J is TRBJ2-1; 9 bases are shared with TRBD1. The V and J ends lost 6 bases and 1 base, in that order; junction bases with no gene match: 4. The CDR3 covers 15 residues. CDR1 KGHSH and CDR2 LQKENI come from the germline V gene. The CDR3 spells CASSPGTGSYNEQFF. The CDR3 DNA is TGTGCCAGCTCCCCCGGGACAGGGTCCTACAATGAGCAGTTCTTC.

CDR3 nucleotide sequence: TGCAGCGTTCGGTCAGGCGCCTATGGCTACACCTTC. Translating gives CSVRSGAYGYTF. This rearrangement joins TRBV29-1 to TRBJ1-2; unclear D gene. The germline V gene encodes CDR1 SQVTM and CDR2 ANQGSEA. V lost 5 bases, J lost 4 bases, and 11 bases lay in between. The CDR3 covers 12 residues.

The rearrangement links TRBV5-6 to TRBJ1-2; no definite D call. The germline gives CDR1 SGHDT, CDR2 YYEEEE. CDR3 length equals 13 residues. V was shortened by 6 bases and J by 7 bases, with 16 bases between the two germline ends. The CDR3 DNA follows: TGTGCCAGCAAACTTCAGGAACTTTCTGGCTACACCTTC. Translated: CASKLQELSGYTF.

The genes are TRBV7-2 and TRBJ2-7, with D unresolved. The CDR3 has 15 amino acids. V was trimmed by 4 bases and J by 0 bases, leaving 13 bases between them. CDR1 and CDR2 (germline): SGHTA, FQGNSA. The CDR3 region has the DNA TGTGCCAGCAGCTCCAACACGATCCTCTCCTACGAGCAGTACTTC. The encoded protein is CASSSNTILSYEQYF.

This clone was detected only a few times. The chain recombines TRBV29-1 with TRBJ2-2, with D perhaps matching TRBD1 (6 bases). Trimming cost V 3 bases and J 3 bases, with 8 bases left between them. The CDR3 runs 13 residues. Germline V gene sequence: CDR1 SQVTM, CDR2 ANQGSEA. The CDR3: CSVDQGHTGELFF. The DNA for the CDR3 is TGCAGCGTTGACCAGGGGCACACCGGGGAGCTGTTTTTT.

This chain connects TRBV18 to TRBJ1-1, with D perhaps matching TRBD1 (5 bases). CDR1 is KGHSH and CDR2 is LQKENI in the germline V gene. The CDR3 runs to 15 residues. V lost 2 bases to trimming and J lost 1 base, with 11 bases between them. CDR3 sequence (DNA): TGTGCCAGCTCACCAATGGAGGGGCCGAACACTGAAGCTTTCTTT. It is translated as CASSPMEGPNTEAFF.

This clone was observed a handful of times. V is TRBV23-1 and J is TRBJ1-1, with 10 bases lining up with TRBD1. TRBV23-1 is marked as an open reading frame, function uncertain. With V trimmed by 2 bases and J by 3 bases, 0 bases remained unmatched. The CDR3 is made up of 14 amino acids. The CDR3, as DNA: TGCGCCAGCAGTCAAGGACAGGGGGACACTGAAGCTTTCTTT. The encoded protein is CASSQGQGDTEAFF.

This chain joins TRBV18 and TRBJ1-5; D unclear. Germline CDR1 KGHSH, CDR2 LQKENI. The V end lost 3 bases, the J end lost 0 bases, and 6 bases lay between the germline ends. There are 14 residues in the CDR3. The CDR3 sequence is CASSPLSSNQPQHF. The DNA for the CDR3 is TGTGCCAGCTCACCCCTCAGTAGCAATCAGCCCCAGCATTTT.

The CDR3 DNA is TGCGCCAGCAGCTTGGCCGGGACGGGAGAAGAGACCCAGTACTTC. Translation gives CASSLAGTGEETQYF. The chain carries TRBV5-1 and TRBJ2-5; possibly TRBD2 for D (6 bases). Trimming took 0 bases from V and 3 from J, leaving 12 bases between them. The CDR3 extends over 15 amino acids. Germline CDR1 reads SGHRS; CDR2 reads YFSETQ.

As regards this clone: Additional DNA sequences in this sample encode the identical CDR3. This chain links TRBV5-6 with TRBJ2-3; no clear D. V was clipped by 2 bases and J by 6 bases, with 10 bases between them. This CDR3 has 13 residues. Germline V gene data show CDR1 as SGHDT and CDR2 as YYEEEE. The CDR3 spells CASSFRVEDTQYF. Here the CDR3 DNA reads TGTGCCAGCAGCTTCCGGGTGGAGGATACGCAGTATTTT. The complete variable domain, with remaining parts taken from reference TRBV5-6 and TRBJ2-3, reads DAGVTQSPTHLIKTRGQQVTLRCSPKSGHDTVSWYQQALGQGPQFIFQYYEEEERQRGNFPDRFSGHQFPNYSSELNVNALLLGDSALYLCASSFRVEDTQYFGPGTRLTVL.

This CDR3 reads CSAGGTGEQYF. The CDR3 DNA is TGCAGTGCTGGGGGGACGGGTGAGCAGTACTTC. The chain employs TRBV20-1 and TRBJ2-5; maybe TRBD2 (6 bases). The length of the CDR3 is 11 residues. Germline CDR1 reads DFQATT; CDR2 reads SNEGSKA (reference sequence). Trimming removed 5 bases from V and 11 bases from J, with 15 bases in between.

Worth noting for this clone: Other DNA sequences in this specimen translate into the identical CDR3. The chain carries TRBV18 and TRBJ1-5, with D perhaps TRBD1 (6 bases). The V gene's germline CDR1 is KGHSH and CDR2 LQKENI. The CDR3 extends over 16 amino acids. Trimming shortened V by 2 bases and J by 0 bases, and 11 bases separated the two germline ends. CDR3 sequence: CASSPGGLYSNQPQHF. In DNA, the CDR3 is TGTGCCAGCTCACCAGGGGGCCTTTATAGCAATCAGCCCCAGCATTTT.

This clone showed up just a few times. The J gene is TRBJ1-1, the V gene TRBV5-1; 7 bases are a match to TRBD1. Trimming took 5 bases from V and 0 from J; bases not matched to a gene: 7. There are 15 residues in the CDR3. From germline, CDR1 is SGHRS and CDR2 YFSETQ. CDR3 in amino acids: CASSTGQNMNTEAFF. CDR3 bases: TGCGCCAGCAGTACGGGACAGAACATGAACACTGAAGCTTTCTTT. Drawing the rest from reference TRBV5-1 and TRBJ1-1, the complete variable domain is KAGVTQTPRYLIKTRGQQVTLSCSPISGHRSVSWYQQTPGQGLQFLFEYFSETQRNKGNFPGRFSGRQFSNSRSEMNVSTLELGDSALYLCASSTGQNMNTEAFFGQGTRLTVV.

The chain couples TRBV2 to TRBJ2-7; D is unclear. V gave up 7 bases and J gave up 2 bases, with 12 bases separating them. This CDR3 has 13 residues. Looked up from germline, CDR1 is SNHLY and CDR2 is FYNNEI. The CDR3 region is CASIVSTAYEQYF. In nucleotides, the CDR3 is TGTGCCAGCATAGTCTCCACCGCCTACGAGCAGTACTTC.

This chain connects TRBV29-1 to TRBJ1-2; TRBD1 agrees at 9 bases. V shed 2 bases and J 8 bases; nucleotides not matched to a gene: 3. CDR3 length: 12 residues. The germline CDR1 and CDR2 sequences are SQVTM and ANQGSEA. Here the CDR3 DNA reads TGCAGCGTTGAAAGGGACAGGGTCGGCTACACCTTC. It specifies CSVERDRVGYTF.

This clone has a handful of counts. Relative to the germline gene, one junction end is altered; a read error may explain this. The V and J genes are TRBV30 and TRBJ1-1; D is ambiguous. Germline CDR1 reads GTSNPN; CDR2 reads SVGIG (reference sequence). This CDR3 has 12 residues. CDR3 coding DNA: TGTGCCCGGAGATCAATGAACACTGAAGCTTTCTTT. This encodes CARRSMNTEAFF.

This clone was counted between two and nine times. The V and J genes are TRBV18 and TRBJ1-1; D is unresolved. The germline CDR1 and CDR2 sequences are KGHSH and LQKENI. The CDR3 contains 14 residues. V was pared by 5 bases and J by 3 bases, with 13 bases between. CDR3 sequence (DNA): TGTGCCAGCTCATTGAACGGGGAGGACACTGAAGCTTTCTTT. This encodes CASSLNGEDTEAFF.

This clone appeared a few times. The V gene is TRBV5-4, the J gene TRBJ2-1, with D perhaps matching TRBD2 (6 bases). The CDR3 is 13 residues long. CDR1 and CDR2 from the germline V gene are SGHNT and YYREEE (reference sequence). The V and J ends lost 4 bases and 6 bases respectively, with 11 bases between them. Here the CDR3 reads CASSGRDFNEQFF. The CDR3 bases are TGTGCCAGCAGCGGCCGGGACTTCAATGAGCAGTTCTTC.